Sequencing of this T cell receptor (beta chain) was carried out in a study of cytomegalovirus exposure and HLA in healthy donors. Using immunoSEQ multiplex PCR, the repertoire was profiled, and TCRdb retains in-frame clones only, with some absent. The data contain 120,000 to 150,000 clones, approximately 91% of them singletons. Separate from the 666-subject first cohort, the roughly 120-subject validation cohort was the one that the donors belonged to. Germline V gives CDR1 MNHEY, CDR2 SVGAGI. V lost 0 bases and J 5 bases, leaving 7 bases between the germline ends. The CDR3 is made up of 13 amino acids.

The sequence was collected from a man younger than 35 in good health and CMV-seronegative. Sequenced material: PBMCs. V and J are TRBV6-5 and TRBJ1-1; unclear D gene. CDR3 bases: TGTGCCAGCAGTTACTCGAGAAGTACTGAAGCTTTCTTT. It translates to CASSYSRSTEAFF.